The 13 T cell receptor beta chains presented below share a single source sample, sequenced in a study of blood T cell repertoires in COVID-19. Using immunoSEQ multiplex PCR, the repertoire was profiled, and TCRdb retains in-frame clones only, with some absent. The data contain approximately 280,000 clones, roughly 89% of them singletons. The sequencing sample was made of peripheral blood. The receptors originated from a man in his forties or fifties with acute or convalescent COVID-19.

The chain has TRBV4-2 and TRBJ2-7; TRBD2 aligns across 9 bases. CDR3 length: 15 residues. V was pared by 0 bases and J by 5 bases, with 5 bases of the junction left unmatched. Germline loops: CDR1 LGHNA, CDR2 YNFKEQ. CDR3 loop: CASSQERGGGNEQYF. The DNA for the CDR3 is TGTGCCAGCAGCCAAGAGCGGGGGGGAGGGAACGAGCAGTACTTC.

The V and J genes are TRBV5-6 and TRBJ2-1; D is unresolved. The CDR3 spans 12 residues. Germline V lookup: CDR1 SGHDT, CDR2 YYEEEE. Trimming removed 2 bases from V and 10 bases from J, with 10 bases in between. CDR3 in DNA: TGTGCCAGCAGCTTAGGCGGCGTGGAGCAGTTCTTC. Translating gives CASSLGGVEQFF.

V usage is TRBV2 and J usage is TRBJ1-4; 7 bases align to TRBD1. The CDR3 is made up of 17 amino acids. The trim removed 5 bases at V and 1 base at J, leaving 10 bases unmatched. CDR1 and CDR2 from the germline V gene are SNHLY and FYNNEI. The CDR3 DNA reads as TGTGCCAGCAGTCCGACAGGGTTAGCAGTAACTAATGAAAAACTGTTTTTT. Protein sequence: CASSPTGLAVTNEKLFF.

The CDR3 region has the DNA TGCGCCAGCAGCGTTCAGACAGGGGGAAATTCACCCCTCCACTTT. This codes for CASSVQTGGNSPLHF. The gene calls are TRBV10-2 and TRBJ1-6, with 9 bases aligning to TRBD1. The junction had 7 bases not matched to a gene; V was cut back by 6 bases and J by 7 bases. The CDR3 covers 15 residues. The germline V gene has CDR1 WSHSY and CDR2 SAAADI.

V gene TRBV7-2 combines with J gene TRBJ2-5, with a possible D match to TRBD1 (6 bases). This CDR3 has 14 residues. V was pared by 3 bases and J by 1 base, with 9 bases between. Germline CDR1 and CDR2: SGHTA and FQGNSA. CDR3 residues: CASSFQTGQETQYF. The CDR3 nucleotides are TGTGCCAGCAGCTTTCAGACAGGCCAAGAGACCCAGTACTTC.

This clone has just one count. The CDR3 nucleotides are TGTGCCAGCATGTGGAGGGCTGGGTTGACCACCGGGGAGCTGTTTTTT. Its protein product is CASMWRAGLTTGELFF. The chain combines TRBV21-1 with TRBJ2-2; the table assigns TRBD2, which was not confirmed against the DNA. TRBV21-1 is noted as a pseudogene. There are 16 residues in the CDR3.

The chain recombines TRBV5-8 with TRBJ1-5; a weak D match, TRBD1 (5 bases). Deletions cut 2 bases from V and 6 bases from J, with 15 bases between. The CDR3 sequence is 15 residues long. CDR1 and CDR2 (germline): SGHTS, YDEGEE. CDR3 coding DNA: TGTGCCAGCAGCTTCTATGGGGGAGGAGGTCAGCCCCAGCATTTT. This gives the protein CASSFYGGGGQPQHF.

This clone is a singleton in its sample. The V call is TRBV6-5, the J call TRBJ1-4; D might be TRBD1 (5 bases). Germline CDR1 reads MNHEY; CDR2 reads SVGAGI. Trimming stripped 6 bases from V and 6 bases from J, with 17 bases between. The CDR3 contains 15 residues. The CDR3 bases are TGTGCCAGCAGAATTGACAGAAGCTCGCATGAAAAACTGTTTTTT. Residues: CASRIDRSSHEKLFF.

The rearrangement links TRBV11-2 to TRBJ2-7; D uncertain. This CDR3 spans 11 amino acids. Germline-derived CDR1 and CDR2 are SGHAT and FQNNGV. V was cut by 5 bases and J by 5 bases, with 7 bases left in between. CDR3 sequence: CASSVGDEQYF. CDR3 DNA: TGTGCCAGCAGCGTCGGAGACGAGCAGTACTTC.

The chain recombines TRBV30 with TRBJ1-6; TRBD1 matches at 7 bases. Germline V gene sequence: CDR1 GTSNPN, CDR2 SVGIG (reference sequence). This CDR3 is 14 amino acids long. Trimming cost V 2 bases and J 10 bases; bases outside gene matches: 8. CDR3 coding DNA: TGTGCCTGGAGTTTAGAAGGGGGCGAATCACCCCTCCACTTT. Its protein is CAWSLEGGESPLHF.

The chain joins TRBV5-4 to TRBJ2-2, with D maybe TRBD2 (5 bases). The germline V gene has CDR1 SGHNT and CDR2 YYREEE (reference sequence). This CDR3 comprises 17 residues. V was clipped by 0 bases and J by 5 bases, with 17 bases between them. CDR3 sequence reads: CASSLATRLAGTGELFF. In nucleotides, the CDR3 is TGTGCCAGCAGCTTGGCGACGAGGCTAGCCGGTACCGGGGAGCTGTTTTTT. Supplemented by reference TRBV5-4 and TRBJ2-2, the full variable domain reads ETGVTQSPTHLIKTRGQQVTLRCSSQSGHNTVSWYQQALGQGPQFIFQYYREEENGRGNFPPRFSGLQFPNYSSELNVNALELDDSALYLCASSLATRLAGTGELFFGEGSRLTVL.

The V and J genes are TRBV10-3 and TRBJ1-1, with 8 bases that match TRBD1. V gave up 3 bases and J gave up 1 base; unmatched junction bases: 7. CDR3 length equals 16 residues. CDR1 ENHRY and CDR2 SYGVKD come from the germline V gene. CDR3 in amino acids: CAISELTGGKNTEAFF. The CDR3 region has the DNA TGTGCCATCAGTGAACTTACAGGGGGAAAGAACACTGAAGCTTTCTTT.

This sequence joins TRBV14 and TRBJ1-1, with D perhaps matching TRBD1 (6 bases). The CDR3 contains 15 residues. Trimming removed 4 bases from V and 4 bases from J, with 16 bases in between. The germline V gene encodes CDR1 SGHDN and CDR2 FVKESK. CDR3 DNA: TGTGCCAGCAGCCTACAAGGGGGTAGTGGCACTGAAGCTTTCTTT. It yields the protein CASSLQGGSGTEAFF.